One sample yielded the 32 T cell receptor beta chains listed below, sequenced in a study of cytomegalovirus exposure and HLA in healthy donors. 13 Jbeta primers and 60 Vbeta primers were used for the PCR. Sequencing used immunoSEQ multiplex PCR; TCRdb keeps in-frame clones, though not all of them. This table holds roughly 120,000 clones, 70% to 85% found once. Material: PBMCs. These TCRs come from a woman aged 45-65 years in good health and CMV-seropositive.

This clone was recorded a few times. The chain links TRBV2 to TRBJ1-6, with a weak D call TRBD1 (5 bases). The V end lost 2 bases, the J end lost 7 bases, and 12 bases lay between the germline ends. This CDR3 spans 15 amino acids. Germline lookup yields CDR1 SNHLY and CDR2 FYNNEI. The chain's CDR3 is CASSEYRAGNSPLHF. CDR3 nucleotides: TGTGCCAGCAGTGAATATAGGGCAGGGAATTCACCCCTCCACTTT. Combining the CDR3 with reference TRBV2 and TRBJ1-6 gives the whole variable domain EPEVTQTPSHQVTQMGQEVILRCVPISNHLYFYWYRQILGQKVEFLVSFYNNEISEKSEIFDDQFSVERPDGSNFTLKIRSTKLEDSAMYFCASSEYRAGNSPLHFGNGTRLTVT.

This chain connects TRBV19 to TRBJ1-5, with unresolved D. The length of the CDR3 is 13 residues. Per the germline V gene, CDR1 is LNHDA and CDR2 is SQIVND (reference sequence). Trimming took off 0 bases at V and 6 bases at J, with 6 bases between the two ends. CDR3 in amino acids: CASSIDEGQPQHF. DNA for the CDR3: TGTGCCAGTAGTATAGATGAGGGTCAGCCCCAGCATTTT.

This clone was seen only a few times. This chain uses TRBV4-1 with TRBJ2-1; 9 positions match TRBD2. Germline V lookup: CDR1 MGHRA, CDR2 YSYEKL. CDR3 size: 17 residues. The J segment lost 5 bases and the V segment lost 2 bases, leaving 10 bases of the junction unmatched. The CDR3: CASSQTWASGINNEQFF. In DNA, the CDR3 is TGCGCCAGCAGCCAAACTTGGGCTAGCGGGATTAACAATGAGCAGTTCTTC.

The CDR3 sequence: CASSLLGGEHYNEQFF. DNA of the CDR3: TGTGCCAGCAGCTTGTTAGGGGGGGAACACTACAATGAGCAGTTCTTC. This sequence joins TRBV5-6 and TRBJ2-1, with D possibly matching TRBD2 (7 bases). The germline V gene encodes CDR1 SGHDT and CDR2 YYEEEE. The CDR3 extends over 16 amino acids. The germline V and J ends were trimmed by 1 base and 3 bases, with 14 bases remaining between them.

This clone occurred once. The V gene is TRBV4-2, the J gene TRBJ2-1; 8 bases line up with TRBD1. V shed 2 bases and J 8 bases; nucleotides not matched to a gene: 17. The V gene's germline CDR1 is LGHNA and CDR2 YNFKEQ. This CDR3 contains 18 residues. The CDR3: CASSQFGVGQGRRDEQFF. For the CDR3, the DNA is TGTGCCAGCAGCCAATTTGGGGTAGGACAGGGCCGCCGGGATGAGCAGTTCTTC.

The chain employs TRBV6-1 and TRBJ1-1, with a possible D match to TRBD1 (6 bases). The V gene lost 2 bases and the J gene lost 7 bases, with 17 bases spanning the gap. The germline CDR1 and CDR2 sequences are MNHNS and SASEGT. This CDR3 has 15 amino acids. The CDR3 coding sequence is TGTGCCAGCAGTGAAAGTCGGGGGGGCGGATTTGAAGCTTTCTTT. It encodes CASSESRGGGFEAFF.

The chain carries TRBV7-2 and TRBJ1-5; TRBD1 might be the D (6 bases). V was pared by 1 base and J by 6 bases, with 7 bases between. The CDR3 is made up of 13 amino acids. Looked up from germline, CDR1 is SGHTA and CDR2 is FQGNSA. CDR3 nucleotide sequence: TGTGCCAGCAGCTTAGTACAGGGTCAGCCCCAGCATTTT. As protein: CASSLVQGQPQHF.

This chain uses TRBV7-2 with TRBJ2-1; 12 bases fit TRBD2. The CDR3 has 15 amino acids. The V gene's germline CDR1 is SGHTA and CDR2 FQGNSA. V was pared by 5 bases and J by 8 bases, with 7 bases of the junction left unmatched. This chain's CDR3 is CASSLRTSGVDEQFF. The CDR3 bases are TGTGCCAGCAGCCTTAGGACTAGCGGGGTAGATGAGCAGTTCTTC.

The chain recombines TRBV9 with TRBJ2-7, with 10 nucleotides matching TRBD1. The junction had 7 bases not matched to a gene; V was cut back by 0 bases and J by 7 bases. The germline V gene encodes CDR1 SGDLS and CDR2 YYNGEE. This CDR3 is built from 15 residues. CDR3 bases: TGTGCCAGCAGCGTAGGACAGGGGGCGCTTGGGGAGCAGTACTTC. Protein product: CASSVGQGALGEQYF.

The chain is built from TRBV13 and TRBJ2-5; 13 nucleotides align to TRBD2. The J call is uncertain, as TRBJ2-7 better fits the DNA end. The CDR3 consists of 15 residues. CDR1 and CDR2 (germline): PRHDT, FYEKMQ (reference sequence). The CDR3 protein is CASSSRWTSGSEQYF. The CDR3 coding sequence is TGTGCCAGCAGCTCAAGGTGGACTAGCGGGAGCGAGCAGTACTTC.

Points on this clone: This same CDR3 is encoded by further DNA sequences in the sample. The chain links TRBV7-2 to TRBJ1-2; D uncertain. V lost 0 bases, J lost 7 bases, and 9 bases lay in between. Germline V lookup: CDR1 SGHTA, CDR2 FQGNSA. The CDR3 length is 13 residues. The chain's CDR3 is CASSLAEVGGYTF. The CDR3 DNA reads TGTGCCAGCAGCTTAGCCGAGGTCGGTGGCTACACCTTC.

V gene TRBV29-1 combines with J gene TRBJ2-5; 14 bases align to TRBD2. Germline CDR1 is SQVTM and CDR2 is ANQGSEA. With 7 bases clipped from V and 5 bases from J, the junction kept 6 bases outside the gene matches. The length of the CDR3 is 14 residues. This chain's CDR3 is CSAGTSGRWETQYF. In DNA form, the CDR3 reads TGCAGCGCCGGGACTAGCGGGAGATGGGAGACCCAGTACTTC.

The chain is built from TRBV28 and TRBJ1-5; unclear D gene. Germline CDR1 is MDHEN and CDR2 is SYDVKM. Between the trimmed V and J ends, which lost 1 base and 5 bases, there was a span of 9 bases. This CDR3 region has 14 residues. CDR3 DNA sequence: TGTGCCAGCAGTTTATATGGCGGGGATCAGCCCCAGCATTTT. Translating gives CASSLYGGDQPQHF.

In this sample, this clone turned up a few times. The CDR3, as DNA: TGTGCCAGCAGGACGGCGGGGAGGGCCGGGGAGCTGTTTTTT. As protein: CASRTAGRAGELFF. The chain joins TRBV19 to TRBJ2-2; 7 positions match TRBD2. This CDR3 spans 14 amino acids. V lost 9 bases, J lost 6 bases, and 10 bases stayed unmatched. Germline CDR1 is LNHDA and CDR2 is SQIVND (reference sequence).

The genes are TRBV7-6 and TRBJ2-5; a possible D gene is TRBD1 (6 bases). With 4 bases removed from V and 4 bases from J, the gap between germline ends came to 16 bases. The CDR3 length is 15 residues. Looked up from germline, CDR1 is SGHVS and CDR2 is FNYEAQ. CDR3 protein: CASSSLGGGRETQYF. CDR3 nucleotide sequence: TGTGCCAGCAGCTCCCTTGGTGGGGGCAGAGAGACCCAGTACTTC. The variable domain in full, completed from reference TRBV7-6 and TRBJ2-5, reads GAGVSQSPRYKVTKRGQDVALRCDPISGHVSLYWYRQALGQGPEFLTYFNYEAQQDKSGLPNDRFSAERPEGSISTLTIQRTEQRDSAMYRCASSSLGGGRETQYFGPGTRLLVL.

The V call is TRBV28, the J call TRBJ2-3; 9 positions agree with TRBD1. CDR1 is MDHEN and CDR2 is SYDVKM in the germline V gene. The CDR3 has 15 residues. V lost 8 bases and J lost 3; bases outside the gene matches: 9. The DNA of the CDR3 is TGTGCCAGCCGGCCGGACAGGGGATGGACAGATACGCAGTATTTT. Amino acid sequence: CASRPDRGWTDTQYF.

The chain employs TRBV7-2 and TRBJ1-5; 8 positions match TRBD1. The germline CDR1 and CDR2 sequences are SGHTA and FQGNSA. After removal of 2 bases from V and 7 bases from J, the junction contained 7 bases not matched to a gene. The CDR3 spans 15 residues. CDR3 region: CASSLTGGDSQPQHF. The DNA of the CDR3 is TGTGCCAGCAGCTTAACAGGGGGAGATTCCCAGCCCCAGCATTTT.

The J gene is TRBJ2-3, the V gene TRBV30; 8 bases match TRBD1. The CDR3 totals 15 residues. Germline V gives CDR1 GTSNPN, CDR2 SVGIG (reference sequence). With 4 bases clipped from V and 3 bases from J, the junction kept 9 bases outside the gene matches. The CDR3 here is CAWIDSDRATDTQYF. The CDR3 coding sequence is TGTGCCTGGATTGACTCGGACAGGGCGACAGATACGCAGTATTTT.

The genes are TRBV2 and TRBJ2-7, with 7 bases matching TRBD1. CDR1 and CDR2 (germline): SNHLY, FYNNEI. The CDR3 has 12 residues. V shed 7 bases, J shed 3 bases, and the junction held 3 bases outside the gene matches. The CDR3: CASIGTVYEQYF. CDR3 nucleotides: TGTGCCAGCATCGGGACAGTCTACGAGCAGTACTTC.

The rearrangement uses TRBV4-3 and TRBJ2-1, with 13 bases lining up with TRBD2. V shed 3 bases, J shed 2 bases, and the junction held 7 bases outside the gene matches. There are 18 residues in the CDR3. Germline V lookup: CDR1 LGHNA, CDR2 YSLEER. CDR3 loop: CASSQGTSGTRAYNEQFF. CDR3 sequence (DNA): TGCGCCAGCAGCCAGGGGACTAGCGGGACCCGAGCCTACAATGAGCAGTTCTTC.

The chain uses TRBV7-2 and TRBJ2-5; TRBD1 is a possible D gene (5 bases). The CDR3 runs 13 residues. The V gene lost 1 base and the J gene lost 5 bases, with 8 bases spanning the gap. Looked up from germline, CDR1 is SGHTA and CDR2 is FQGNSA. This chain's CDR3 is CASSLGRAETQYF. The CDR3 DNA sequence: TGTGCCAGCAGCTTAGGCAGGGCGGAGACCCAGTACTTC.

This rearrangement joins TRBV27 to TRBJ1-5; 8 nucleotides line up with TRBD1. The germline V gene has CDR1 MNHEY and CDR2 SMNVEV (reference sequence). CDR3 size: 15 residues. Germline trimming cut 6 bases from V and 4 bases from J; bases unmatched to any gene: 8. The CDR3 nucleotides read TGTGCCAGCAGCACAGGGGGGTTGGGGAATCAGCCCCAGCATTTT. Protein product: CASSTGGLGNQPQHF.

This sequence joins TRBV4-3 and TRBJ2-3, with 10 bases aligning to TRBD2. The CDR3 covers 15 residues. J was trimmed by 5 bases and V by 2 bases; bases with no gene match: 4. Germline CDR1 reads LGHNA; CDR2 reads YSLEER. CDR3: CASSQLAGEGDTQYF. The CDR3 region has the DNA TGCGCCAGCAGCCAACTAGCGGGGGAGGGAGATACGCAGTATTTT.

V is TRBV30 and J is TRBJ1-1, with D possibly matching TRBD1 (5 bases). Trimming stripped 2 bases from V and 0 bases from J, with 22 bases between. Germline V lookup: CDR1 GTSNPN, CDR2 SVGIG (reference sequence). The CDR3 is 18 amino acids. The CDR3 region has the DNA TGTGCCTGGAGTTTCCCGGGGGGAGCCTTTAGACTGAACACTGAAGCTTTCTTT. Its translation is CAWSFPGGAFRLNTEAFF. Combining the CDR3 with reference TRBV30 and TRBJ1-1 gives the whole variable domain SQTIHQWPATLVQPVGSPLSLECTVEGTSNPNLYWYRQAAGRGLQLLFYSVGIGQISSEVPQNLSASRPQDRQFILSSKKLLLSDSGFYLCAWSFPGGAFRLNTEAFFGQGTRLTVV.

The rearrangement joins TRBV9 to TRBJ2-7, with 11 bases fitting TRBD1. This CDR3 spans 14 amino acids. V was clipped by 3 bases and J by 6 bases; unmatched bases: 5. Germline CDR1 and CDR2: SGDLS and YYNGEE. Written as DNA, the CDR3 is TGTGCCAGCAGCGCGGGACAGGGGGACTCCGAGCAGTACTTC. This sequence encodes CASSAGQGDSEQYF.

The CDR3 spells CASSLSGAGSYEQYF. CDR3 sequence (DNA): TGTGCCAGCAGCCTGAGTGGGGCAGGATCCTACGAGCAGTACTTC. The V and J genes are TRBV7-9 and TRBJ2-7, with a possible D match to TRBD1 (5 bases). Germline values: CDR1 SEHNR, CDR2 FQNEAQ (reference sequence). CDR3 length equals 15 residues. V was trimmed by 5 bases and J by 1 base, leaving 15 bases between them.

The chain links TRBV7-9 to TRBJ1-1; 10 nucleotides line up with TRBD1. This CDR3 contains 16 residues. Germline assignment: CDR1 SEHNR and CDR2 FQNEAQ (reference sequence). With 5 bases clipped from V and 1 base from J, the junction kept 7 bases outside the gene matches. The DNA of the CDR3 is TGTGCCAGCAGCCCCGGGACAGGGGTGAAGAACACTGAAGCTTTCTTT. Translating it yields CASSPGTGVKNTEAFF.

V usage is TRBV28 and J usage is TRBJ2-7; possibly TRBD2 for D (5 bases). This CDR3 is built from 17 residues. The V gene's germline CDR1 is MDHEN and CDR2 SYDVKM. V lost 6 bases and J lost 6, with 27 bases in between. The CDR3 protein is CASSSTRLTLTRSEQYF. The CDR3 DNA reads TGTGCCAGCAGCTCCACTAGACTAACGCTAACAAGAAGCGAGCAGTACTTC.

V is TRBV7-8 and J is TRBJ1-3; D perhaps matches TRBD1 (6 bases). The CDR3 extends over 16 amino acids. Germline-derived CDR1 and CDR2 are SGHVS and FQNEAQ. Trimming removed 5 bases at V and 0 bases at J, with 14 bases between. The CDR3 DNA reads TGTGCCAGCAGCCCCCAACCGACAGGCTCTGGAAACACCATATATTTT. It specifies CASSPQPTGSGNTIYF.

This chain joins TRBV7-2 and TRBJ1-6; D remains ambiguous. Between the trimmed V and J ends, which lost 0 bases and 9 bases, there was a span of 9 bases. The CDR3 runs to 14 residues. Germline CDR1 is SGHTA and CDR2 is FQGNSA. In DNA, the CDR3 is TGTGCCAGCAGCTTAGCGGACGGAGGTTCACCCCTCCACTTT. This encodes CASSLADGGSPLHF. Full variable domain (outside the CDR3, taken from reference TRBV7-2 and TRBJ1-6): GAGVSQSPSNKVTEKGKDVELRCDPISGHTALYWYRQSLGQGLEFLIYFQGNSAPDKSGLPSDRFSAERTGGSVSTLTIQRTQQEDSAVYLCASSLADGGSPLHFGNGTRLTVT.

This chain connects TRBV19 to TRBJ1-2; TRBD1 is a possible D gene (6 bases). The CDR3 sequence is 15 residues long. The V and J ends lost 7 bases and 4 bases respectively, with 19 bases between them. Germline-derived CDR1 and CDR2 are LNHDA and SQIVND (reference sequence). DNA for the CDR3: TGTGCCAGTACCCGATTGGACAGAACCCTCTATGGCTACACCTTC. Protein product: CASTRLDRTLYGYTF.

This sequence joins TRBV7-2 and TRBJ2-1, with TRBD1 identical over 9 bases. Germline V CDR1 and CDR2: SGHTA, FQGNSA. J lost 6 bases, V lost 2 bases, and 8 bases had no gene match. This CDR3 spans 16 amino acids. DNA of the CDR3: TGTGCCAGCAGCTTACAGGGACAGGGCTTGGTCAATGAGCAGTTCTTC. It translates to CASSLQGQGLVNEQFF.